This T cell receptor (beta chain) was obtained from a study of T cell responses to AZD1222 COVID-19 vaccine. Method: immunoSEQ multiplex PCR; TCRdb's copy keeps in-frame clones and lacks some. The sample yields about 140,000 clones, around 89% seen once. The junction had 6 bases not matched to a gene; V was cut back by 2 bases and J by 2 bases. Germline values: CDR1 LGHNA, CDR2 YNFKEQ. The CDR3 runs 15 residues. The starting material was peripheral blood, obtained on day 0 of AZD1222 vaccination. This receptor was identified in an adult in good health. V and J are TRBV4-2 and TRBJ2-7; TRBD1 aligns across 7 bases. CDR3 DNA sequence: TGTGCCAGCAGCCAAAACTCCGGGACAGCCTACGAGCAGTACTTC. Translated, it gives CASSQNSGTAYEQYF.